This T cell receptor (beta chain) was obtained from a study of T cells in Graves' hyperthyroidism and ophthalmopathy. CDR3 length: 23 amino acids. V lost 0 bases to trimming and J lost 2 bases; unmatched junction nucleotides: 18. The germline V gene has CDR1 SGHDN and CDR2 FVKESK. RNA transcripts gave rise to amplified TCR beta CDR3 regions. When the TCR CDR3 underwent first-round RT-PCR, the HTBI primer set was used. TCRdb re-called the multiplex PCR reads through MiXCR, storing one row per CDR3 protein. The sample shows around 250,000 distinct CDR3 sequences, 14% to 15% of them seen only once. There are many counts of this clonotype.

The chain links TRBV14 to TRBJ2-1, with 14 bases lining up with TRBD2. This TCR was sampled from a woman aged 40 to 50 with Graves' hyperthyroidism that later progressed to Graves' ophthalmopathy. The source material was blood. CDR3 region: CASSQDSPTSGGAWTRAYNEQFF. The CDR3 DNA is TGTGCCAGCAGCCAAGATTCCCCGACTAGCGGGGGGGCCTGGACGAGAGCCTACAATGAGCAGTTCTTC.